The entry below gives a single TCR beta chain sequence along with its context. This receptor's antigen is unknown. Per-base quality was not reported, and no clone a single base away is much larger than it. This entry comes from a study of T cell repertoires in cytomegalovirus infection (dated by TCRdb to the late 2010s). Some background on the complete study: Donor HLA type was relevant to the analysis, as public TCR beta signatures indicated carriage of CMV infection together with the matching HLA type. What the research found in general, with its limitations: The ex vivo response was dominated by HLA-C-restricted CMV-specific TCR beta clonotypes, which also provided the single most frequent clonotype in two of eight donors. In both this cohort and an independent cohort of 300 to 450 donors, the cumulative frequency of public TCR beta family members distinguished carriers of CMV infection plus the relevant HLA type.

TCRdb records Illumina HiSeq 1500 as the sequencer. TCRdb reworked the public reads: Q25 trimming with fastp, MiXCR clone assembly, productive beta chains retained. Identical CDR3 protein sequences are pooled into one entry, listed with their most common genes and DNA. In this sample the table shows nearly 550,000 distinct CDR3 sequences, approximately 15% of which occur a single time. The ten largest clones take up roughly a quarter of the sample. Relative to germline, V is 0 bases shorter and J is 3 bases shorter, with 9 bases between their ends. From the cysteine through the phenylalanine, the CDR3 covers 14 amino acids. The kept DNA is CDR3 alone, 42 bases in frame from the first base.

The V gene is TRBV12-3 or TRBV12-4 and the J gene is TRBJ2-7; there is no confident call for the D gene. The clonotype was recovered from a human donor in good health (CMV status not recorded). Some clones in this sample may be carry-over from other donors' samples. The source material was CD8+ T cells from PBMCs. The sequenced DNA is TGTGCCAGCAGTTTAGCGCTGCAAGGCTACGAGCAGTACTTC. Translation gives CASSLALQGYEQYF.